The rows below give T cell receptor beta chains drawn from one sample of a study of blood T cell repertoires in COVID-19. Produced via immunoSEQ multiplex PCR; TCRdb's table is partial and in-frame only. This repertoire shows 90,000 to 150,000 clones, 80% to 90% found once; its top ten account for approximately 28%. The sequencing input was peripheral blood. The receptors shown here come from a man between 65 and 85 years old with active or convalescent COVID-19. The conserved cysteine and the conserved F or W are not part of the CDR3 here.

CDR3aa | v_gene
ASSPRWPPEGPQH | TRBV7-2
ASSSDRDYRDNQPQH | TRBV19
ATSSVGTGGKLF | TRBV15
ASSLFGGTPRYEQY | TRBV11-2
ASSDARVGGRDTQY | TRBV28
ASSAGLAGGKGNEQF | TRBV5-1
ASRGTGWGPVYNEQF | TRBV19
ASSRRLGEGQETQY | TRBV11-1
ASSLGFGGGGYEQY | TRBV11-2
AWTGGWGYGYT | TRBV30
ASSSTSGQANEKLF | TRBV27